The T cell receptor beta chain described here comes from a study of blood T cell repertoires in COVID-19. Looking at the study overall: The samples span acute and convalescent COVID-19 from the United States, Italy and Spain. From T cells, B-cell-depleted T cells, or PBMCs came the material, which was cDNA or gDNA.

The CDR3 is 15 residues long. The junction had 6 bases not matched to a gene; V was cut back by 6 bases and J by 6 bases. Germline lookup yields CDR1 SNHLY and CDR2 FYNNEI. Original methodology: Amplified reference gene primers provided the basis for estimating nucleated cell counts. Only in-frame clones appear in the TCRdb table, and some are missing; sequencing was by immunoSEQ multiplex PCR. Clonal size and the V and J genes are those of that table, whereas D and trimming came from the DNA. The table has 100,000 to 150,000 clones, about four fifths seen once; the top ten hold 17%. This sequence joins TRBV2 and TRBJ1-5; 12 nucleotides match TRBD1. Sequencing was performed on peripheral blood. The clonotype originates from a man younger than 45 with COVID-19, enrolled during active disease. The DNA of the CDR3 is TGTGCCAGCAGGGGGACAGGGGGCGGGTTTCAGCCCCAGCATTTT. This encodes CASRGTGGGFQPQHF.